What follows are 17 T cell receptor beta chains derived from one specimen sequenced in a study of T-cell reconstitution after alpha-beta-depleted transplantation in children. Their recognized antigens are unknown. It was with unique molecular identifiers that the TCRbeta library was prepared. Each CDR3 protein gets one entry after TCRdb re-called the PCR reads with MiXCR. This table has around 270,000 distinct CDR3 sequences, just over 7.5% appearing once. Study-level results: Counts and diversity of T cells one year after transplant came mostly from newly produced T cells.

Sequenced here: peripheral blood, sampled 360 days after TCRalphabeta/CD19-depleted stem cell transplant. The source is a female patient between 2 and 15 years old who had a stem cell transplant for Fanconi anemia, so the T cells may come from the graft donor.

This clonotype occurred many times. The V and J genes are TRBV6-2 or TRBV6-3 and TRBJ2-2; the match to TRBD2 covers 8 bases. CDR1 and CDR2 from the germline V gene are MNHEY and SVGEGT. V lost 6 bases and J lost 1; bases outside the gene matches: 13. This CDR3 is 18 amino acids long. The DNA for the CDR3 is TGTGCCAGCAGCGACCGGGGGGGAGGTCGCGAGAACACCGGGGAGCTGTTTTTT. This gives the protein CASSDRGGGRENTGELFF.

This clonotype was counted at least ten times. This chain joins TRBV5-6 and TRBJ2-1, with TRBD2 matching 10 bases. CDR3 length: 14 residues. V shed 4 bases and J 9 bases; nucleotides not matched to a gene: 7. Germline CDR1 and CDR2: SGHDT and YYEEEE. CDR3 nucleotide sequence: TGTGCCAGCAGCCCGGGACTAGCGTTGGTTGAGCAGTTCTTC. The encoded protein is CASSPGLALVEQFF.

This clonotype was observed many times. The chain uses TRBV10-3 and TRBJ2-1, with TRBD1 as a possible D gene (7 bases). Looked up from germline, CDR1 is ENHRY and CDR2 is SYGVKD. This CDR3 has 16 residues. The V end lost 6 bases, the J end lost 0 bases, and 15 bases lay between the germline ends. The CDR3 reads CAIRNAGTASYNEQFF. The CDR3 DNA is TGTGCCATCAGGAACGCGGGGACAGCCTCCTACAATGAGCAGTTCTTC.

This clonotype was detected a few times. This chain links TRBV13 with TRBJ2-7; possible D gene TRBD1, 6 bases. Germline V gene lookup returns CDR1 PRHDT and CDR2 FYEKMQ (reference sequence). Trimming took 3 bases from V and 3 from J, leaving 12 bases between them. CDR3 size: 14 residues. The CDR3 loop is CASSFHGQLYEQYV. The CDR3 nucleotides are TGTGCCAGCAGCTTCCATGGACAGCTCTACGAGCAGTACGTC.

This clonotype was found a few times. The rearrangement uses TRBV5-1 and TRBJ2-5; 8 nucleotides align to TRBD1. With V trimmed by 0 bases and J by 5 bases, 3 bases remained unmatched. The germline gives CDR1 SGHRS, CDR2 YFSETQ. This CDR3 has 14 amino acids. CDR3 DNA sequence: TGCGCCAGCAGCTTGGTAGGACAGGGTGAGACCCAGTACTTC. Residues: CASSLVGQGETQYF.

There are many counts of this clonotype. The chain couples TRBV5-5 to TRBJ2-3; D may correspond to TRBD1 or TRBD2 (5 bases each). V lost 2 bases and J 3 bases, leaving 19 bases between the germline ends. This CDR3 has 17 amino acids. Germline CDR1 SGHKS, CDR2 YYEKEE (reference sequence). CDR3 in amino acids: CASSFELLSWGTDTQYF. The CDR3 region has the DNA TGTGCCAGCAGCTTCGAGTTGCTGTCGTGGGGGACAGATACGCAGTATTTT.

This clonotype has only a few counts. This chain joins TRBV13 and TRBJ1-2; maybe TRBD1 (6 bases). V was shortened by 5 bases and J by 4 bases, with 20 bases between the two germline ends. This CDR3 spans 16 amino acids. Per the germline V gene, CDR1 is PRHDT and CDR2 is FYEKMQ (reference sequence). The CDR3 sequence: CASSLRIGQGLYGYTF. Written as DNA, the CDR3 is TGTGCCAGCAGCCTTAGAATCGGGCAGGGGCTCTATGGCTACACCTTC.

This clonotype showed up just a few times. The V call is TRBV5-1, the J call TRBJ2-1, with a weak D call TRBD2 (5 bases). Trimming pared 5 bases from V and 0 bases from J, leaving 9 bases between. The CDR3 loop spans 14 amino acids. The germline V gene has CDR1 SGHRS and CDR2 YFSETQ. CDR3 in DNA: TGCGCCAGCAGGGGAGCGGCCTCCTACAATGAGCAGTTCTTC. Translation gives CASRGAASYNEQFF.

The chain joins TRBV5-6 to TRBJ2-2, with TRBD1 as a possible D gene (5 bases). Germline loops: CDR1 SGHDT, CDR2 YYEEEE. The CDR3 runs 14 residues. Trimming pared 7 bases from V and 3 bases from J, leaving 13 bases between. The CDR3 bases are TGTGCCAGCGCAGGGAACGTGGACACCGGGGAGCTGTTTTTT. As protein: CASAGNVDTGELFF.

This clonotype was counted between two and nine times. The chain combines TRBV11-2 with TRBJ2-3, with a possible D match to TRBD2 (5 bases). CDR1 is SGHAT, CDR2 FQNNGV, per germline. The V gene lost 2 bases and the J gene lost 2 bases, with 11 bases spanning the gap. There are 15 residues in the CDR3. The CDR3 region has the DNA TGTGCCAGCAGCTTAACGGGGAGTTCCACAGATACGCAGTATTTT. Translated, it gives CASSLTGSSTDTQYF.

V is TRBV19 and J is TRBJ2-1; no definite D call. CDR1 is LNHDA, CDR2 SQIVND, per germline (reference sequence). Between the trimmed V and J ends, which lost 6 bases and 5 bases, there was a span of 17 bases. This CDR3 contains 15 residues. CDR3: CASSIRLARNNEQFF. CDR3 nucleotide sequence: TGTGCCAGTAGCATTAGATTAGCCCGAAACAATGAGCAGTTCTTC.

This clonotype was counted at least ten times. Here the CDR3 DNA reads TGTGCCAGCAGCTCACGGGGAGTGGCGACAGCTACTAGCACAGATACGCAGTATTTT. This encodes CASSSRGVATATSTDTQYF. The chain is built from TRBV5-4 and TRBJ2-3; possibly TRBD1 or TRBD2 for D (5 bases each). This CDR3 has 19 residues. The V gene's germline CDR1 is SGHNT and CDR2 YYREEE (reference sequence). Trimming took 3 bases from V and 0 from J, leaving 23 bases between them.

This clonotype came up many times. The CDR3 coding sequence is TGTGCCAGCAGTTTGGGATCTAGGGGGGCCGGGGAGCTGTTTTTT. Translation: CASSLGSRGAGELFF. The chain employs TRBV12-3 or TRBV12-4 and TRBJ2-2; D assignment may be TRBD1 or TRBD2 (6 bases each). The CDR3 extends over 15 amino acids. Between the trimmed V and J ends, which lost 3 bases and 6 bases, there was a span of 14 bases.

This clonotype showed up many times. The chain joins TRBV3-1 to TRBJ2-3; the D is unclear. Germline V gene sequence: CDR1 LGHDT, CDR2 YNNKEL (reference sequence). The CDR3 loop spans 15 amino acids. The V and J ends lost 0 bases and 3 bases respectively, with 10 bases between them. DNA for the CDR3: TGTGCCAGCAGCCAAGATAGGGCTGTTACAGATACGCAGTATTTT. Protein: CASSQDRAVTDTQYF.

This clonotype was recorded many times. The chain joins TRBV6-1 to TRBJ2-3, with D unresolved. This CDR3 contains 14 residues. Germline values: CDR1 MNHNS, CDR2 SASEGT. V shed 4 bases and J shed 0 bases, with 8 bases lying between them. In nucleotides, the CDR3 is TGTGCCAGCAGTGCTCGTTGGAGCACAGATACGCAGTATTTT. Encoded protein: CASSARWSTDTQYF.

This clonotype has ten or more counts. The chain combines TRBV2 with TRBJ1-1; D ambiguous. Trimming removed 1 base from V and 4 bases from J, with 13 bases in between. Germline loops: CDR1 SNHLY, CDR2 FYNNEI. The CDR3 runs 15 residues. In nucleotides, the CDR3 is TGTGCCAGCAGTGAAGGAATCACCCGGCCCACTGAAGCTTTCTTT. The encoded protein is CASSEGITRPTEAFF.

This clonotype has at least ten counts. The gene calls are TRBV10-3 and TRBJ2-7, with a tentative D call TRBD2 (5 bases). The ends were cut back, 6 bases at V and 5 bases at J, with 8 bases in the middle. The CDR3 totals 11 residues. From germline, CDR1 is ENHRY and CDR2 SYGVKD. DNA for the CDR3: TGTGCCATCAGGAGGGAAAACGAGCAGTACTTC. Protein sequence: CAIRRENEQYF.